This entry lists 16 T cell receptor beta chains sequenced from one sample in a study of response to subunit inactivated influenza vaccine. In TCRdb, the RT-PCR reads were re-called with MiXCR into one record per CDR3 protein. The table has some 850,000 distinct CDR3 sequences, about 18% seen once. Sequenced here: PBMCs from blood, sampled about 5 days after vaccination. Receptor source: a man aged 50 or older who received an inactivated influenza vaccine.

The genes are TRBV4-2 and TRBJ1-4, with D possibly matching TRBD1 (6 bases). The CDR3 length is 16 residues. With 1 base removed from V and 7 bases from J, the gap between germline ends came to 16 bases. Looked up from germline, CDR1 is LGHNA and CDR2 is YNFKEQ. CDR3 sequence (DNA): TGTGCCAGCAGCCAAGGATCAGGGGCCGGAGGTGAAAAACTGTTTTTT. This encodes CASSQGSGAGGEKLFF.

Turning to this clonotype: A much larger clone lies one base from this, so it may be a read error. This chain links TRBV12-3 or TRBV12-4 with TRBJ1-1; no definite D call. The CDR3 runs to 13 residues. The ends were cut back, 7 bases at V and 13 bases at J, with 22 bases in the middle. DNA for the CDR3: TGTGCCAGCACCCCTCCCGGGAAGAATATTCTTTTCTTT. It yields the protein CASTPPGKNILFF.

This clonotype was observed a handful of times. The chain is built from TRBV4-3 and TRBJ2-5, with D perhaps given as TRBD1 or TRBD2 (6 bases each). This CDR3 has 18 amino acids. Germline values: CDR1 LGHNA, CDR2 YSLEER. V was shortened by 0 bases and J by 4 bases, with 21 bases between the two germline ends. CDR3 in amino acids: CASSQEVFGRDNRETQYF. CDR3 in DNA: TGCGCCAGCAGCCAAGAAGTTTTCGGGCGGGACAACCGAGAGACCCAGTACTTC.

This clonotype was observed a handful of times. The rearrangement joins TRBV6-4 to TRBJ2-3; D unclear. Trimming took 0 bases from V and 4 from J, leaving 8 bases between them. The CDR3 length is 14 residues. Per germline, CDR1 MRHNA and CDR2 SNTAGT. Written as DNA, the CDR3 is TGTGCCAGCAGTGACTCGAGGCGTGCAGATACGCAGTATTTT. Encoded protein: CASSDSRRADTQYF.

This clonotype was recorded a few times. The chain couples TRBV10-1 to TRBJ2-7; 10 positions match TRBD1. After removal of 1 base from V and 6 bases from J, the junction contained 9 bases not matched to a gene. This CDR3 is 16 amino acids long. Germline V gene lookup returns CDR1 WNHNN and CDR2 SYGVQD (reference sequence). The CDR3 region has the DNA TGCGCCAGCAGTGAGTTAGGAGCCGGACAGGGGGTCGAGCAGTACTTC. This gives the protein CASSELGAGQGVEQYF.

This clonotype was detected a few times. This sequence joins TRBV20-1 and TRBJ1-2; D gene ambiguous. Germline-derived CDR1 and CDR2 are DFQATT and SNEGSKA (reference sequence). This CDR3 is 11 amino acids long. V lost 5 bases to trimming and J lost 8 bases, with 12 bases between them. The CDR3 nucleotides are TGCAGTGCTGCCCGGGTACGAGGCTACACCTTC. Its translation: CSAARVRGYTF.

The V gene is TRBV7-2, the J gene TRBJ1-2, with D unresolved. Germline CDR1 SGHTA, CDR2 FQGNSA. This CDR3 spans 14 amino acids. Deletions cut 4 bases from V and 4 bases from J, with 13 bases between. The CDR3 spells CASSSTLFFYGYTF. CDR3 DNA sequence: TGTGCCAGCAGCTCGACCCTTTTCTTCTATGGCTACACCTTC.

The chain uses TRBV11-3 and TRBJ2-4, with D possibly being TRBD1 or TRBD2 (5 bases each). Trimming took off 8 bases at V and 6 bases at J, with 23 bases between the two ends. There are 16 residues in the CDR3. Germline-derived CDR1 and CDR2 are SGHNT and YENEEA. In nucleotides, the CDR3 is TGTGCCAGCCCCCACGGGGCAGGGCAGTTTGGAAACATTCAGTACTTC. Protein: CASPHGAGQFGNIQYF.

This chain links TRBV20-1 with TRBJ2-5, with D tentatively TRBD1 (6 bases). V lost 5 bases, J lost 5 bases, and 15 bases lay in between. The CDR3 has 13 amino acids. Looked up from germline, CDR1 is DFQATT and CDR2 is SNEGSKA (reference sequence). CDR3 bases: TGCAGTGCTGCGAAACAGGGTGGGGAGACCCAGTACTTC. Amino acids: CSAAKQGGETQYF.

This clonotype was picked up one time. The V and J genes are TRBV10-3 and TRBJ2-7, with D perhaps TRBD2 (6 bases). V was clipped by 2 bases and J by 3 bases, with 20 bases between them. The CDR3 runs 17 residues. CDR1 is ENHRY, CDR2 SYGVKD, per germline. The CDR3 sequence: CAISERGSILGIYEQYF. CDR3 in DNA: TGTGCCATCAGTGAGCGGGGGTCGATTTTAGGGATCTACGAGCAGTACTTC.

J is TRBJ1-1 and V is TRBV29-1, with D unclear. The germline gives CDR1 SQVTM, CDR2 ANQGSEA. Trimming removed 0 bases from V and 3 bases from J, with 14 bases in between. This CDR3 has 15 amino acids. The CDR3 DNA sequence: TGCAGCGTTGAAGACCGACCCGGGTCCCACACTGAAGCTTTCTTT. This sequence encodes CSVEDRPGSHTEAFF.

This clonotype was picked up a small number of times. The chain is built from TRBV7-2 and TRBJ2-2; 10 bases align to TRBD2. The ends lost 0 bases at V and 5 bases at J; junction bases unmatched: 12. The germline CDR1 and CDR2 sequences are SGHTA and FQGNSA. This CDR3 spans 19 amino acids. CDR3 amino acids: CASSLAGGIAGGRTGELFF. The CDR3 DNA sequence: TGTGCCAGCAGCTTAGCGGGGGGAATAGCGGGAGGCAGGACCGGGGAGCTGTTTTTT.

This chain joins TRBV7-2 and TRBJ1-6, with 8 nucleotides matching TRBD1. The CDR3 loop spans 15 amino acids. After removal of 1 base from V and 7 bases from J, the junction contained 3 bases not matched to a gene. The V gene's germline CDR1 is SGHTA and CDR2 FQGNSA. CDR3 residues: CASSLGTGMNSPLHF. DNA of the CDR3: TGTGCCAGCAGCTTAGGGACAGGGATGAATTCACCCCTCCACTTT. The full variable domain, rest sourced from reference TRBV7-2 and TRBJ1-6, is GAGVSQSPSNKVTEKGKDVELRCDPISGHTALYWYRQSLGQGLEFLIYFQGNSAPDKSGLPSDRFSAERTGGSVSTLTIQRTQQEDSAVYLCASSLGTGMNSPLHFGNGTRLTVT.

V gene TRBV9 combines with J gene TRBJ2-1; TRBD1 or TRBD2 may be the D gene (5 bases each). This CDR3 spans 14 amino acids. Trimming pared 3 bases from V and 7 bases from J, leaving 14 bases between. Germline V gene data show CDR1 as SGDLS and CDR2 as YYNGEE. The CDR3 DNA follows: TGTGCCAGCAGCGAGGGGCCAGAGGGGAATGAGCAGTTCTTC. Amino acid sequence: CASSEGPEGNEQFF.

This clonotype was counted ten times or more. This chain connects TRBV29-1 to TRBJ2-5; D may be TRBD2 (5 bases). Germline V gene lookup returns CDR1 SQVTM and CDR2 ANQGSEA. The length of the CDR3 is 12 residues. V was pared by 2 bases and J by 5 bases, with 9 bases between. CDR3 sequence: CSVERGRETQYF. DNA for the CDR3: TGCAGCGTTGAAAGAGGGCGGGAGACCCAGTACTTC.

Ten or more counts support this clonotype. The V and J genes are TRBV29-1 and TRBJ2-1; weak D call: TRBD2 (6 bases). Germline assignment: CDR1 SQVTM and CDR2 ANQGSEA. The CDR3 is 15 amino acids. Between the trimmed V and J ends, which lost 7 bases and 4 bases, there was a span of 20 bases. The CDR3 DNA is TGCAGCGCCCGAGAGTCCGGGAGTGGGTACAATGAGCAGTTCTTC. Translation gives CSARESGSGYNEQFF.